The 30 T cell receptor beta chains below were found in one sample sequenced in a study of blood T cells in healthy people across ages. Combining a sample-barcoded 5' primer with a J-beta primer mix, a second PCR ran for about 7 to 11 cycles. TCRdb re-called the 5' RACE reads through MiXCR, storing one row per CDR3 protein. In the table there are fewer than 1 million distinct CDR3 sequences, 40% to 50% of which are singletons. Sequences were obtained from blood. These receptors came from a man in his sixties in good health.

The CDR3 sequence is CASTQDGFEQFF. In nucleotides, the CDR3 is TGTGCCAGCACCCAGGATGGGTTTGAGCAGTTCTTC. V gene TRBV27 combines with J gene TRBJ2-1, with no clear D. V lost 7 bases and J lost 9, with 13 bases in between. This CDR3 is built from 12 residues. Germline CDR1 reads MNHEY; CDR2 reads SMNVEV (reference sequence).

This clonotype has only one observation. This rearrangement joins TRBV7-2 to TRBJ2-5; D is unresolved. The J call may be incorrect, as the DNA end agrees better with TRBJ2-4. The germline V gene has CDR1 SGHTA and CDR2 FQGNSA. The CDR3 consists of 14 residues. CDR3 DNA: TGTGCCAGCAGCCCCCCCCTGATGGGGAACATTCAGTACTTC. Its translation: CASSPPLMGNIQYF.

The chain is built from TRBV3-1 and TRBJ2-6; a possible D gene is TRBD2 (5 bases). CDR3 length equals 18 residues. CDR1 is LGHDT, CDR2 YNNKEL, per germline (reference sequence). Trimming shortened V by 7 bases and J by 0 bases, and 19 bases separated the two germline ends. The CDR3 here is CASTLLGSSSSGANVLTF. CDR3 bases: TGTGCCAGCACTTTACTAGGGTCCAGCAGCTCTGGGGCCAACGTCCTGACTTTC.

This clonotype has ten or more counts. The chain carries TRBV7-8 and TRBJ2-7; 7 bases fit TRBD2. V was clipped by 6 bases and J by 1 base; unmatched bases: 9. The CDR3 spans 15 residues. Per the germline V gene, CDR1 is SGHVS and CDR2 is FQNEAQ. CDR3 sequence: CASRLGWGGSYEQYF. In nucleotides, the CDR3 is TGTGCCAGCAGACTGGGTTGGGGGGGATCCTACGAGCAGTACTTC.

In its sample, this clonotype was seen a few times. The chain links TRBV12-3 or TRBV12-4 to TRBJ1-2, with D perhaps TRBD1 (5 bases). V lost 3 bases and J lost 7, with 9 bases in between. The CDR3 length is 12 residues. Written as DNA, the CDR3 is TGTGCCAGCAGTTTTGCGGGGGGTGGCTACACCTTC. The encoded protein is CASSFAGGGYTF.

This sequence joins TRBV7-2 and TRBJ2-3; TRBD2 is a possible D gene (5 bases). Deletions cut 5 bases from V and 6 bases from J, with 9 bases between. The CDR3 spans 12 residues. The V gene's germline CDR1 is SGHTA and CDR2 FQGNSA. The CDR3 nucleotides are TGTGCCAGCAGCCACCCGGGGGATACGCAGTATTTT. This translates into CASSHPGDTQYF.

About this clonotype itself: This could be a read error, since a much larger clone is one nucleotide away. The chain combines TRBV5-1 with TRBJ2-3, with D perhaps TRBD1 (5 bases). The germline V gene has CDR1 SGHRS and CDR2 YFSETQ. Trimming removed 0 bases from V and 5 bases from J, with 10 bases in between. The CDR3 covers 14 residues. The CDR3 protein is CASSLARAEDTQYF. In DNA, the CDR3 is TGCGCCAGCAGCTTGGCCAGGGCTGAAGATACGCAGTATTTT.

This chain uses TRBV7-3 with TRBJ2-1; no clear D. The CDR3 runs to 13 residues. The V gene's germline CDR1 is SGHTA and CDR2 FQGTGA. Trimming pared 5 bases from V and 5 bases from J, leaving 10 bases between. CDR3 sequence: CASSVGIHNEQFF. The CDR3 nucleotides are TGTGCCAGCAGCGTGGGGATACACAATGAGCAGTTCTTC.

This clonotype was counted many times. This chain joins TRBV12-3 or TRBV12-4 and TRBJ2-7; D may be TRBD1 (5 bases). This CDR3 contains 12 residues. V was cut by 5 bases and J by 2 bases, with 7 bases left in between. The CDR3 DNA sequence: TGTGCCAGCAGTCAGACAGCCTACGAGCAGTACTTC. Translating it yields CASSQTAYEQYF.

This clonotype was picked up a small number of times. The chain combines TRBV6-6 with TRBJ2-5; D gene uncertain. Trimming shortened V by 4 bases and J by 5 bases, and 11 bases separated the two germline ends. The CDR3 loop spans 13 amino acids. CDR1 is MNHNY and CDR2 is SVGAGI in the germline V gene (reference sequence). DNA of the CDR3: TGTGCCAGCAGTTTCGGCGAACTCGAGACCCAGTACTTC. This codes for CASSFGELETQYF.

This chain links TRBV20-1 with TRBJ1-5; a weak D match, TRBD1 (5 bases). The CDR3 extends over 16 amino acids. The V gene lost 3 bases and the J gene lost 7 bases, with 22 bases spanning the gap. Germline-derived CDR1 and CDR2 are DFQATT and SNEGSKA (reference sequence). The DNA of the CDR3 is TGCAGTGCTAGGGCCACTGGGACTGGAGAACTCCAGCCCCAGCATTTT. Encoded protein: CSARATGTGELQPQHF.

This clonotype was observed once. V is TRBV11-3 and J is TRBJ2-1; 7 bases align to TRBD2. Per germline, CDR1 SGHNT and CDR2 YENEEA. V dropped 2 bases and J dropped 5; count of bases not matched to a gene: 15. CDR3 size: 18 residues. The CDR3 sequence: CASSLRTQASGPDNEQFF. The CDR3 DNA is TGTGCCAGCAGCTTACGGACACAAGCTAGCGGCCCTGACAATGAGCAGTTCTTC.

The chain joins TRBV4-3 to TRBJ1-1, with TRBD1 matching over 8 bases. From germline, CDR1 is LGHNA and CDR2 YSLEER. J gave up 9 bases and V 1 base, and 7 bases lay outside the gene matches. The CDR3 length is 14 residues. The CDR3 here is CASSQGDRTGKAFF. CDR3 DNA sequence: TGCGCCAGCAGCCAAGGCGACAGGACAGGGAAAGCTTTCTTT.

Only a few counts were recorded for this clonotype. V gene TRBV10-2 combines with J gene TRBJ2-2, with unresolved D. With 4 bases removed from V and 1 base from J, the gap between germline ends came to 7 bases. CDR1 is WSHSY and CDR2 is SAAADI in the germline V gene. CDR3 length: 14 residues. The CDR3 DNA reads TGCGCCAGCAGTGGTCAGATGAACACCGGGGAGCTGTTTTTT. This encodes CASSGQMNTGELFF.

J is TRBJ2-5 and V is TRBV6-5; no definite D call. V lost 6 bases, J lost 2 bases, and 16 bases lay in between. CDR3 length: 15 amino acids. Germline V gives CDR1 MNHEY, CDR2 SVGAGI. CDR3 nucleotides: TGTGCCAGCAGCCGCCGGGTTTCCAATCAAGAGACCCAGTACTTC. This encodes CASSRRVSNQETQYF.

V and J are TRBV9 and TRBJ2-5; a possible D gene is TRBD1 (5 bases). The length of the CDR3 is 13 residues. Germline V gene lookup returns CDR1 SGDLS and CDR2 YYNGEE. The V and J ends lost 3 bases and 5 bases respectively, with 11 bases between them. The CDR3 bases are TGTGCCAGCAGCGATACCGACAGCGAGACCCAGTACTTC. It codes for CASSDTDSETQYF.

This clonotype was counted ten times or more. The rearrangement joins TRBV7-9 to TRBJ2-1, with 7 bases that match TRBD2. Germline V gene lookup returns CDR1 SEHNR and CDR2 FQNEAQ (reference sequence). The junction had 15 bases not matched to a gene; V was cut back by 5 bases and J by 5 bases. The CDR3 is 17 residues long. The CDR3 nucleotides read TGTGCCAGCAGCCGACGCGGGAGTAGCGACCAAAACAATGAGCAGTTCTTC. Translated, it gives CASSRRGSSDQNNEQFF.

J is TRBJ1-2 and V is TRBV15; D unresolved. V lost 1 base to trimming and J lost 6 bases, with 9 bases between them. Germline CDR1 reads LNHNV; CDR2 reads YYDKDF (reference sequence). The CDR3 has 13 residues. For the CDR3, the DNA is TGTGCCACCAGCAGAGCGATAACTGATGGCTACACCTTC. It codes for CATSRAITDGYTF.

This sequence joins TRBV20-1 and TRBJ2-3, with D unclear. The V gene lost 6 bases and the J gene lost 6 bases, with 10 bases spanning the gap. Looked up from germline, CDR1 is DFQATT and CDR2 is SNEGSKA (reference sequence). The CDR3 is made up of 11 amino acids. Written as DNA, the CDR3 is TGCAGTGCCCTATTAGGGGATACGCAGTATTTT. It encodes CSALLGDTQYF.

The rearrangement uses TRBV7-2 and TRBJ2-5; D is unresolved. Germline V CDR1 and CDR2: SGHTA, FQGNSA. This CDR3 spans 15 amino acids. The V gene lost 0 bases and the J gene lost 2 bases, with 10 bases spanning the gap. Here the CDR3 reads CASSLASVYQETQYF. The CDR3 DNA follows: TGTGCCAGCAGCTTAGCTTCGGTCTATCAAGAGACCCAGTACTTC.

The rearrangement links TRBV9 to TRBJ2-7, with D unclear. The CDR3 is made up of 15 amino acids. Germline V gene lookup returns CDR1 SGDLS and CDR2 YYNGEE. The V and J ends lost 4 bases and 3 bases respectively, with 17 bases between them. The CDR3 nucleotides read TGTGCCAGCAGCCTTGAGCAGTCACACTTCTACGAGCAGTACTTC. Translated: CASSLEQSHFYEQYF.

The chain recombines TRBV6-6 with TRBJ2-7; D remains unclear. CDR1 and CDR2 from the germline V gene are MNHNY and SVGAGI (reference sequence). The length of the CDR3 is 12 residues. The V end was cut by 4 bases, the J end by 6 bases, with 10 bases between. The CDR3 loop reads CASSLTDGEQYF. CDR3 coding DNA: TGTGCCAGCAGTTTAACCGACGGCGAGCAGTACTTC.

This clonotype has a handful of counts. This chain uses TRBV6-2 or TRBV6-3 with TRBJ1-4; the D gene is possibly TRBD1 (5 bases). The length of the CDR3 is 16 residues. V gave up 6 bases and J gave up 0 bases, with 14 bases separating them. Germline CDR1 MNHEY, CDR2 SVGEGT. The CDR3 loop is CASRPYDSSTNEKLFF. The CDR3 coding sequence is TGTGCCAGCAGGCCATACGACAGCTCAACTAATGAAAAACTGTTTTTT.

Only a few counts were recorded for this clonotype. The V call is TRBV15, the J call TRBJ2-5; D remains unclear. Trimming shortened V by 0 bases and J by 5 bases, and 4 bases separated the two germline ends. This CDR3 is 12 amino acids long. Germline CDR1 LNHNV, CDR2 YYDKDF (reference sequence). The CDR3, as DNA: TGTGCCACCAGCAGAGATTGGGAGACCCAGTACTTC. As protein: CATSRDWETQYF.

Of note for this clonotype: The final CDR3 position lacks the conserved phenylalanine or tryptophan, pointing to a likely read error. The chain carries TRBV6-5 and TRBJ2-7, with 8 bases that match TRBD1. Germline V gene data show CDR1 as MNHEY and CDR2 as SVGAGI. This CDR3 region has 14 residues. The J segment lost 3 bases and the V segment lost 6 bases, leaving 7 bases of the junction unmatched. The CDR3 region is CASSPGTGRYEQYL. The CDR3 DNA sequence: TGTGCCAGCAGCCCCGGGACAGGTCGCTACGAGCAGTACTTA.

This clonotype was seen only a few times. The chain has TRBV15 and TRBJ1-1, with 7 bases aligning to TRBD1. The V gene end was trimmed by 1 base and the J gene end by 3 bases; junction bases not matched to a gene: 5. Germline lookup yields CDR1 LNHNV and CDR2 YYDKDF (reference sequence). CDR3 length equals 15 residues. CDR3 residues: CATSRVGQRDTEAFF. The CDR3 DNA follows: TGTGCCACCAGCAGAGTGGGACAGCGAGACACTGAAGCTTTCTTT.

In its sample, this clonotype was seen a few times. V is TRBV25-1 and J is TRBJ1-1; possible D gene TRBD1, 5 bases. V was cut by 0 bases and J by 1 base, with 15 bases left in between. Germline CDR1 and CDR2: MGHDK and SYGVNS. The CDR3 is 17 residues long. The CDR3 is CASSEYKPTAKNTEAFF. The CDR3 DNA reads as TGTGCCAGCAGTGAATATAAGCCGACAGCTAAGAACACTGAAGCTTTCTTT.

This clonotype was picked up many times. This chain links TRBV4-1 with TRBJ2-7; tentative D call: TRBD2 (5 bases). The V end was cut by 0 bases, the J end by 4 bases, with 16 bases between. The CDR3 spans 16 residues. CDR1 and CDR2 (germline): MGHRA, YSYEKL. For the CDR3, the DNA is TGCGCCAGCAGCCAAGATCGAACTTCTGGAGGATACGAGCAGTACTTC. Amino acids: CASSQDRTSGGYEQYF.

V gene TRBV9 combines with J gene TRBJ1-2, with D unresolved. The CDR3 has 12 amino acids. V was pared by 3 bases and J by 8 bases, with 11 bases between. CDR1 is SGDLS and CDR2 is YYNGEE in the germline V gene. In nucleotides, the CDR3 is TGTGCCAGCAGCGGCCACCCAGGCGGCTACACCTTC. It translates to CASSGHPGGYTF.

In its sample, this clonotype was seen a few times. The CDR3 sequence: CSARGLAQETQYF. The CDR3, as DNA: TGCAGTGCTAGAGGGCTAGCCCAAGAGACCCAGTACTTC. V and J are TRBV20-1 and TRBJ2-5; maybe TRBD2 (5 bases). V gave up 1 base and J gave up 1 base, with 7 bases separating them. Germline V gene data show CDR1 as DFQATT and CDR2 as SNEGSKA (reference sequence). The CDR3 consists of 13 residues.